The TCR beta chain under discussion was sequenced for a study of cytomegalovirus exposure and HLA in healthy donors. General study findings and limits: Testing in vitro showed a few CMV-associated chains specific for CMV antigens. It was reported that the classifier diagnosed cytomegalovirus status with high specificity and sensitivity in both the original and validation cohorts. Rarity held for most TCR sequences, but there were some public TCRs that occurred in many donors.

The germline CDR1 and CDR2 sequences are SEHNR and FQNEAQ (reference sequence). The germline V and J ends were trimmed by 2 bases and 2 bases, with 7 bases remaining between them. There are 13 residues in the CDR3. Worth noting for this clone: Its antigen is not known.

Data came from immunoSEQ multiplex PCR; TCRdb stores just in-frame clones and leaves some out. The data show about 140,000 clones, approximately 87% seen once. The receptor's source is a man aged 18 to 30 in good health and CMV-seronegative. The J gene is TRBJ2-7, the V gene TRBV7-9; D gene ambiguous. The material sequenced was PBMCs. The CDR3 here is CASSLLRTYEQYF. The CDR3 DNA follows: TGTGCCAGCAGCTTACTGCGGACCTACGAGCAGTACTTC.